This T cell receptor (beta chain) comes out of a study of breast tumors, draining lymph nodes, adjacent tissues. Study-level results: Data only fit, rather than demonstrated, lymph node origin of most tumor T cells. Compared with basal-like, luminal-like tumors shared significantly more repertoire with nontumor tissue. Data fit most tumor T cells coming from lymph node, expanding in tumor.

As regards this clonotype: What it binds is not known.

Trimming cost V 4 bases and J 2 bases, with 15 bases left between them. The CDR3 is 16 amino acids. Per the germline V gene, CDR1 is ENHRY and CDR2 is SYGVKD. TCRdb reprocessed the multiplex PCR reads via MiXCR and lists one record per CDR3 protein. This sample has 180,000 or so distinct CDR3 sequences; approximately 30% occur once, and the top ten carry over 3.5%. Axillary draining lymph nodes of breast cancer patients supplied the node samples. The clonotype comes from a female donor with breast cancer. Some clones in this sample may be carry-over from other donors' samples. The V gene is TRBV10-3, the J gene TRBJ1-3, with unresolved D. Sequenced sample: axillary lymph node tissue. The CDR3 region has the DNA TGTGCCATCAGTGCTAGAGACCGAGCTCCTGGAAACACCATATATTTT. It is translated as CAISARDRAPGNTIYF.